These 18 T cell receptor beta chains were all obtained from the same sample, sequenced in a study of graft-versus-host responses after intestinal transplantation (dated by TCRdb to the early 2020s). The library was prepared using the immunoSEQ multiplex PCR assay. TCRdb mirrors the immuneACCESS table, restricted to in-frame sequences. Some clones are absent from its copies; in checked studies, under half trace to an unresolved V gene, and the reason for the others is unknown. Recorded for this sample are 85,000 to 100,000 clones; approximately 89% of them occurred a single time. The top ten clones comprise 0.35% of the sample. The sample's time point label is to be understood as: cells obtained before transplantation from donor or recipient. These receptors' antigens are unknown. Sample: unstimulated CD4+ T cells sorted from spleen or lymph node cells, taken before transplant. The receptors stem from a human donor who was the organ donor for an intestinal transplant.

The rearrangement uses TRBV19 and TRBJ2-1; 7 nucleotides line up with TRBD2. Germline V CDR1 and CDR2: LNHDA, SQIVND (reference sequence). Trimming cost V 4 bases and J 4 bases; bases outside gene matches: 7. The CDR3 loop spans 15 amino acids. CDR3 DNA: TGTGCCAGTAGTAATATCGCGGGGGTATACAATGAGCAGTTCTTC. It is translated as CASSNIAGVYNEQFF. Full variable domain (remainder filled in from reference TRBV19 and TRBJ2-1): DGGITQSPKYLFRKEGQNVTLSCEQNLNHDAMYWYRQDPGQGLRLIYYSQIVNDFQKGDIAEGYSVSREKKESFPLTVTSAQKNPTAFYLCASSNIAGVYNEQFFGPGTRLTVL.

Notes on this clone: Relative to the germline gene, one junction end is altered; a read error may explain this. The chain combines TRBV28 with TRBJ2-5; TRBD2 is a possible D gene (5 bases). CDR3 length: 13 residues. Germline CDR1 reads MDHEN; CDR2 reads SYDVKM. The CDR3 sequence: CASTLPGGETQYF. In nucleotides, the CDR3 is TGTGCCAGCACTTTACCCGGCGGGGAGACCCAGTACTTC.

The chain employs TRBV10-3 and TRBJ2-5; D perhaps matches TRBD1 (5 bases). The CDR3 has 13 amino acids. From germline, CDR1 is ENHRY and CDR2 SYGVKD. Trimming removed 4 bases at V and 2 bases at J, with 8 bases between. The CDR3 sequence is CAISAAGQETQYF. The CDR3 coding sequence is TGTGCCATCAGTGCTGCAGGGCAAGAGACCCAGTACTTC.

V usage is TRBV5-1 and J usage is TRBJ1-2; the match to TRBD1 covers 7 bases. Trimming took 4 bases from V and 6 from J; bases not matched to a gene: 6. Germline V gene data show CDR1 as SGHRS and CDR2 as YFSETQ. The CDR3 has 13 residues. This chain's CDR3 is CASSLPDRDGYTF. The CDR3 nucleotides read TGCGCCAGCAGCCTACCCGACAGGGATGGCTACACCTTC.

This clone was picked up one time. The chain joins TRBV10-3 to TRBJ1-2, with 7 bases lining up with TRBD1. V shed 9 bases, J shed 0 bases, and the junction held 4 bases outside the gene matches. Germline V gene lookup returns CDR1 ENHRY and CDR2 SYGVKD. The CDR3 sequence is 13 residues long. The chain's CDR3 is CAIWDRTNYGYTF. In DNA form, the CDR3 reads TGTGCCATATGGGACAGAACTAACTATGGCTACACCTTC.

The V gene is TRBV27, the J gene TRBJ1-6; the match to TRBD1 covers 9 bases. CDR1 is MNHEY, CDR2 SMNVEV, per germline (reference sequence). V lost 2 bases, J lost 9 bases, and 5 bases stayed unmatched. The CDR3 has 15 amino acids. CDR3 sequence reads: CASSLIRDRASPLHF. The CDR3 DNA is TGTGCCAGCAGTTTAATCCGGGACAGGGCTTCACCCCTCCACTTT.

The DNA of the CDR3 is TGTGCCAGCAGCACCGTCACCGAGAGACTAGCGGGCGATACGCAGTATTTT. It specifies CASSTVTERLAGDTQYF. The V and J genes are TRBV5-6 and TRBJ2-3; 10 positions agree with TRBD2. This CDR3 comprises 17 residues. V lost 4 bases and J lost 6; bases outside the gene matches: 14. Per germline, CDR1 SGHDT and CDR2 YYEEEE.

CDR3 protein: CASSSFTTSLFF. The CDR3 DNA follows: TGTGCCAGCAGCTCCTTCACTACCTCTCTGTTCTTC. The rearrangement uses TRBV7-6 and TRBJ2-1; D uncertain. The CDR3 is 12 residues long. Germline CDR1 and CDR2: SGHVS and FNYEAQ. V was clipped by 4 bases and J by 15 bases, with 16 bases between them.

This clone occurred once. The V and J genes are TRBV19 and TRBJ1-2; TRBD1 matches 10 bases. This CDR3 is built from 14 residues. The V segment lost 8 bases and the J segment 8 bases; nucleotides outside the gene matches: 11. Germline V lookup: CDR1 LNHDA, CDR2 SQIVND (reference sequence). CDR3 DNA: TGTGCCAGTTCCGGGACAGGGGAATCGGGAGGCTACACCTTC. Protein sequence: CASSGTGESGGYTF.

The CDR3 region is CASSVETGFNSPLHF. In nucleotides, the CDR3 is TGTGCCAGCAGCGTAGAGACAGGTTTTAATTCACCCCTCCACTTT. The chain uses TRBV9 and TRBJ1-6, with D perhaps matching TRBD1 (6 bases). The ends were cut back, 0 bases at V and 6 bases at J, with 10 bases in the middle. The CDR3 covers 15 residues. Germline CDR1 and CDR2: SGDLS and YYNGEE.

The rearrangement joins TRBV6-5 to TRBJ1-1; 7 nucleotides align to TRBD1. J lost 3 bases, V lost 2 bases, and 6 bases had no gene match. This CDR3 spans 15 amino acids. The V gene's germline CDR1 is MNHEY and CDR2 SVGAGI. The CDR3 region has the DNA TGTGCCAGCAGTTACGTTACAGGGGAATACACTGAAGCTTTCTTT. The encoded protein is CASSYVTGEYTEAFF.

This clone is a singleton in its sample. The CDR3 sequence: CASSDQTSGHNEQFF. In nucleotides, the CDR3 is TGCGCCAGCAGTGACCAGACTAGCGGCCACAATGAGCAGTTCTTC. This chain uses TRBV10-1 with TRBJ2-1, with 9 bases identical to TRBD2. Trimming at V came to 3 bases and at J to 5 bases, leaving 5 bases not matched to a gene. CDR3 length: 15 amino acids. The V gene's germline CDR1 is WNHNN and CDR2 SYGVQD (reference sequence).

This chain connects TRBV12-5 to TRBJ1-2, with a tentative D call TRBD1 (6 bases). V was pared by 4 bases and J by 4 bases, with 13 bases between. CDR3 length: 14 amino acids. The germline V gene has CDR1 LGHNT and CDR2 FRNRAP. The CDR3 here is CASGSGHSSYGYTF. CDR3 coding DNA: TGTGCTAGTGGTTCGGGACATTCCTCCTATGGCTACACCTTC.

The chain carries TRBV10-3 and TRBJ2-1, with TRBD2 matching 7 bases. The junction had 16 bases not matched to a gene; V was cut back by 8 bases and J by 9 bases. The CDR3 length is 15 residues. Germline assignment: CDR1 ENHRY and CDR2 SYGVKD. DNA of the CDR3: TGTGCCATCCACCGGGACTACGGATCCCTCGGTGAGCAGTTCTTC. It yields the protein CAIHRDYGSLGEQFF.

In this sample, this clone turned up once. The chain joins TRBV7-8 to TRBJ2-5; D uncertain. The assigned J gene may be wrong: the sequence end matches TRBJ2-7 better. The CDR3 extends over 14 amino acids. The germline gives CDR1 SGHVS, CDR2 FQNEAQ. CDR3 in amino acids: CASSPTSANYEQYF. In DNA, the CDR3 is TGTGCCAGCAGCCCGACGTCGGCGAACTACGAGCAGTACTTC.

The J gene is TRBJ1-1, the V gene TRBV7-2; no clear D gene. CDR1 SGHTA and CDR2 FQGNSA come from the germline V gene. The CDR3 consists of 14 residues. The V end lost 5 bases, the J end lost 10 bases, and 20 bases lay between the germline ends. CDR3 residues: CASSRDGMVGVAFF. In DNA, the CDR3 is TGTGCCAGCAGCAGAGACGGTATGGTGGGCGTAGCTTTCTTT.

This sequence joins TRBV7-8 and TRBJ2-4; 9 nucleotides agree with TRBD1. This CDR3 comprises 17 residues. Germline-derived CDR1 and CDR2 are SGHVS and FQNEAQ. J gave up 1 base and V 5 bases, and 9 bases lay outside the gene matches. The CDR3 spells CASSHRDREKAKNIQYF. In nucleotides, the CDR3 is TGTGCCAGCAGCCACCGGGACAGGGAAAAGGCCAAAAACATTCAGTACTTC.

The genes are TRBV29-1 and TRBJ2-2, with D unresolved. The germline gives CDR1 SQVTM, CDR2 ANQGSEA. V dropped 3 bases and J dropped 5 bases, with 10 bases sitting between them. The CDR3 runs to 13 residues. Written as DNA, the CDR3 is TGCAGCGTTGAGGGTCTCAGGACCGGGGAGCTGTTTTTT. It yields the protein CSVEGLRTGELFF.